The clone carrying this T cell receptor (beta chain) came up a few times. Target depth was 1 in 200,000 to 1 in 1 million T cells, about 10x per clonotype. The repertoire was sequenced with immunoSEQ multiplex PCR; TCRdb's copy has only in-frame clones and lacks some. The table records 45,000 or so clones, about 72% of them present only once. Germline V lookup: CDR1 WNHNN, CDR2 SYGVQD (reference sequence). V lost 4 bases, J lost 0 bases, and 2 bases stayed unmatched. The CDR3 totals 16 residues. These data come from a study of cytotoxic CD8 clonotypes in ibrutinib-treated CLL. Study context: Responses: 24 partial, 2 complete; after median roughly 63 months, around 14 stayed remitted, around 12 progressed.

About 2 micrograms of genomic DNA came from cryopreserved PBMCs for TCR beta libraries. The V call is TRBV10-1, the J call TRBJ2-5, with TRBD2 identical over 13 bases. This sequence was found in a human donor with chronic lymphocytic leukemia. Sample: PBMCs, taken after 12 months of ibrutinib treatment. CDR3 loop: CASSGGTSGNQETQYF. CDR3 coding DNA: TGCGCCAGCAGTGGGGGGACTAGCGGGAACCAAGAGACCCAGTACTTC.